These 17 T cell receptor beta chains were all obtained from the same sample, sequenced in a study of shared clonotypes between healthy human individuals (dated by TCRdb to between 2020 and 2021). For the CD8 naive samples, CD45RO-negative cells were positively selected for CCR7, yielding a CD45RA+CCR7+ population from which TemRA cells were excluded. Library creation used the immunoSEQ multiplex PCR assay. The table was pulled from immuneACCESS by TCRdb, which kept in-frame rearrangements only. Such tables lose some clones; where checked, under half of the loss comes from unresolved V genes, and the rest has no known cause. The sample includes hundreds of thousands of clones, with 90% to 95% observed a single time. The ten largest clones represent over 0.1% of the sample. The source material was naive CD8+ T cells sorted from blood. The cell subset or site label, as the study defines it: CD45RA+CCR7+. These receptors came from a woman aged 25-40 years in good health.

V gene TRBV7-8 combines with J gene TRBJ2-2; 14 bases map to TRBD2. The germline V gene encodes CDR1 SGHVS and CDR2 FQNEAQ. The CDR3 length is 19 residues. V shed 2 bases and J 6 bases; nucleotides not matched to a gene: 11. The DNA of the CDR3 is TGTGCCAGCAGCTTATCAAGGACTAGCGGGAGGTCATGGGCCGGGGAGCTGTTTTTT. As protein: CASSLSRTSGRSWAGELFF.

V usage is TRBV28 and J usage is TRBJ1-1, with 8 bases matching TRBD1. The V gene end was trimmed by 4 bases and the J gene end by 5 bases; junction bases not matched to a gene: 9. Germline V gives CDR1 MDHEN, CDR2 SYDVKM. CDR3 size: 15 residues. Here the CDR3 reads CASSSRRGRKTEAFF. The CDR3, as DNA: TGTGCCAGCAGTTCCCGCAGGGGGCGAAAAACTGAAGCTTTCTTT.

Only one count was recorded for this clone. The V and J genes are TRBV27 and TRBJ2-5; D uncertain. Germline assignment: CDR1 MNHEY and CDR2 SMNVEV (reference sequence). V lost 0 bases, J lost 7 bases, and 3 bases lay in between. The CDR3 has 11 residues. In nucleotides, the CDR3 is TGTGCCAGCAGTTTATCGGGGACCCAGTACTTC. It encodes CASSLSGTQYF.

The chain links TRBV7-9 to TRBJ2-1; 9 bases align to TRBD2. With 6 bases clipped from V and 4 bases from J, the junction kept 7 bases outside the gene matches. Germline V gives CDR1 SEHNR, CDR2 FQNEAQ (reference sequence). CDR3 length equals 15 residues. The DNA of the CDR3 is TGTGCCAGCAGGCATCTAGCGGGACAATACAATGAGCAGTTCTTC. Its protein is CASRHLAGQYNEQFF.

In the case of this clone: Different DNA sequences within this sample yield the same CDR3. The V call is TRBV7-6, the J call TRBJ1-1; unclear D gene. V lost 3 bases, J lost 1 base, and 6 bases lay in between. Per the germline V gene, CDR1 is SGHVS and CDR2 is FNYEAQ. This CDR3 has 13 residues. The CDR3 is CASSLSENTEAFF. CDR3 coding DNA: TGTGCCAGCAGCTTGTCGGAGAACACTGAAGCTTTCTTT. The full variable domain, its missing parts supplied by reference TRBV7-6 and TRBJ1-1, is GAGVSQSPRYKVTKRGQDVALRCDPISGHVSLYWYRQALGQGPEFLTYFNYEAQQDKSGLPNDRFSAERPEGSISTLTIQRTEQRDSAMYRCASSLSENTEAFFGQGTRLTVV.

J is TRBJ1-1 and V is TRBV6-1, with no clear D. V was trimmed by 7 bases and J by 1 base, leaving 16 bases between them. Germline-derived CDR1 and CDR2 are MNHNS and SASEGT. The CDR3 covers 15 residues. The CDR3 region has the DNA TGTGCCAGCACCAGCGCAGCACTATGGAACACTGAAGCTTTCTTT. Protein sequence: CASTSAALWNTEAFF.

In this sample, this clone turned up once. The V and J genes are TRBV27 and TRBJ2-2; no definite D call. CDR3 length: 17 amino acids. The germline V and J ends were trimmed by 5 bases and 5 bases, with 21 bases remaining between them. CDR1 and CDR2 from the germline V gene are MNHEY and SMNVEV (reference sequence). CDR3 nucleotides: TGTGCCAGCAGTACACACTACTCTATGAGTACTACCGGGGAGCTGTTTTTT. Residues: CASSTHYSMSTTGELFF.

The rearrangement uses TRBV29-1 and TRBJ2-1; TRBD1 or TRBD2 may be the D gene (5 bases each). The CDR3 sequence is 16 residues long. Germline values: CDR1 SQVTM, CDR2 ANQGSEA. V was shortened by 2 bases and J by 2 bases, with 16 bases between the two germline ends. This CDR3 reads CSVEHPGTGTYNEQFF. CDR3 DNA: TGCAGCGTTGAACACCCCGGGACGGGGACCTACAATGAGCAGTTCTTC.

The chain carries TRBV29-1 and TRBJ2-1, with 10 bases matching TRBD2. This CDR3 region has 17 residues. V dropped 1 base and J dropped 4; count of bases not matched to a gene: 10. From germline, CDR1 is SQVTM and CDR2 ANQGSEA. The CDR3 here is CSVEGMGLAGEYNEQFF. The DNA of the CDR3 is TGCAGCGTTGAAGGGATGGGGCTAGCGGGGGAGTACAATGAGCAGTTCTTC.

This chain links TRBV29-1 with TRBJ2-3; 9 positions agree with TRBD2. CDR1 SQVTM and CDR2 ANQGSEA come from the germline V gene. The V and J ends lost 3 bases and 2 bases, in that order; junction bases with no gene match: 9. CDR3 length: 16 amino acids. CDR3 DNA: TGCAGCGTTGAGGGGGGGACTAGCTTAACCACAGATACGCAGTATTTT. Encoded protein: CSVEGGTSLTTDTQYF.

The J gene is TRBJ1-5, the V gene TRBV6-5; D is uncertain. The length of the CDR3 is 13 residues. The V end lost 5 bases, the J end lost 5 bases, and 10 bases lay between the germline ends. The germline V gene encodes CDR1 MNHEY and CDR2 SVGAGI. The CDR3 region is CASSQTYHQPQHF. CDR3 DNA: TGTGCCAGCAGTCAGACATATCATCAGCCCCAGCATTTT.

V is TRBV28 and J is TRBJ2-2; D unclear. CDR1 is MDHEN and CDR2 is SYDVKM in the germline V gene. This CDR3 has 13 residues. Deletions cut 6 bases from V and 6 bases from J, with 11 bases between. CDR3 nucleotide sequence: TGTGCCAGCAGCCAGACATGGCCCGGGGAGCTGTTTTTT. It specifies CASSQTWPGELFF.

V gene TRBV28 combines with J gene TRBJ2-2; 7 bases line up with TRBD2. The CDR3 extends over 16 amino acids. Germline V CDR1 and CDR2: MDHEN, SYDVKM. V was clipped by 2 bases and J by 3 bases; unmatched bases: 6. The CDR3 DNA sequence: TGTGCCAGCAGTTTAAGTATGGCGGGAGACACCGGGGAGCTGTTTTTT. Translation: CASSLSMAGDTGELFF.

The gene calls are TRBV28 and TRBJ1-5; D not resolved. The germline gives CDR1 MDHEN, CDR2 SYDVKM. V was shortened by 2 bases and J by 6 bases, with 8 bases between the two germline ends. The CDR3 loop spans 13 amino acids. The CDR3 bases are TGTGCCAGCAGTTTAGGGGTGGTTCAGCCCCAGCATTTT. Residues: CASSLGVVQPQHF.

The V and J genes are TRBV28 and TRBJ1-2; 7 bases line up with TRBD1. The CDR3 totals 16 residues. The V and J ends lost 5 bases and 7 bases, in that order; junction bases with no gene match: 16. The germline V gene encodes CDR1 MDHEN and CDR2 SYDVKM. CDR3 protein: CASSPRTGPNYGGYTF. The CDR3 nucleotides read TGTGCCAGCAGTCCTAGGACAGGACCGAACTATGGTGGCTACACCTTC.

This clone was counted a single time. The same CDR3 arises from other DNA sequences in this sample as well. The chain employs TRBV28 and TRBJ2-7, with 9 bases lining up with TRBD2. V lost 2 bases and J lost 2; bases outside the gene matches: 1. This CDR3 has 14 amino acids. From germline, CDR1 is MDHEN and CDR2 SYDVKM. For the CDR3, the DNA is TGTGCCAGCAGTTTAGCGGGAGGGACCTACGAGCAGTACTTC. This sequence encodes CASSLAGGTYEQYF. Full variable domain (remainder filled in from reference TRBV28 and TRBJ2-7): DVKVTQSSRYLVKRTGEKVFLECVQDMDHENMFWYRQDPGLGLRLIYFSYDVKMKEKGDIPEGYSVSREKKERFSLILESASTNQTSMYLCASSLAGGTYEQYFGPGTRLTVT.

The chain links TRBV28 to TRBJ2-5; TRBD2 matches 7 bases. Germline V gives CDR1 MDHEN, CDR2 SYDVKM. The length of the CDR3 is 14 residues. J lost 9 bases, V lost 9 bases, and 16 bases had no gene match. CDR3 DNA sequence: TGTGCCAGTCTTCGGGACTACTCCAGTGAGTCCCAGTACTTC. This gives the protein CASLRDYSSESQYF.